This T cell receptor (beta chain) stems from a study of T cell changes during pregnancy in multiple sclerosis. Germline V gene lookup returns CDR1 SGHNT and CDR2 YYREEE (reference sequence). Losses at the gene ends were 4 bases for V and 9 bases for J; bases not matched to a gene: 13. The CDR3 has 15 amino acids. The repertoire was sequenced with immunoSEQ multiplex PCR; TCRdb's copy has only in-frame clones and lacks some. The table shows tens of thousands of clones, with approximately 90% occurring only once. The sequencing here drew on PBMCs, taken in the first trimester of pregnancy. The chain has TRBV5-4 and TRBJ2-4; TRBD2 agrees at 7 bases. The TCR sequence derives from a female donor in good health, serving as a control in a pregnancy study. Some clones in this sample may be carry-over from other donors' samples. The CDR3 DNA sequence: TGTGCCAGCAGCGTCCGTGGGGGGGAATTTAGCATTCAGTACTTC. This sequence encodes CASSVRGGEFSIQYF.